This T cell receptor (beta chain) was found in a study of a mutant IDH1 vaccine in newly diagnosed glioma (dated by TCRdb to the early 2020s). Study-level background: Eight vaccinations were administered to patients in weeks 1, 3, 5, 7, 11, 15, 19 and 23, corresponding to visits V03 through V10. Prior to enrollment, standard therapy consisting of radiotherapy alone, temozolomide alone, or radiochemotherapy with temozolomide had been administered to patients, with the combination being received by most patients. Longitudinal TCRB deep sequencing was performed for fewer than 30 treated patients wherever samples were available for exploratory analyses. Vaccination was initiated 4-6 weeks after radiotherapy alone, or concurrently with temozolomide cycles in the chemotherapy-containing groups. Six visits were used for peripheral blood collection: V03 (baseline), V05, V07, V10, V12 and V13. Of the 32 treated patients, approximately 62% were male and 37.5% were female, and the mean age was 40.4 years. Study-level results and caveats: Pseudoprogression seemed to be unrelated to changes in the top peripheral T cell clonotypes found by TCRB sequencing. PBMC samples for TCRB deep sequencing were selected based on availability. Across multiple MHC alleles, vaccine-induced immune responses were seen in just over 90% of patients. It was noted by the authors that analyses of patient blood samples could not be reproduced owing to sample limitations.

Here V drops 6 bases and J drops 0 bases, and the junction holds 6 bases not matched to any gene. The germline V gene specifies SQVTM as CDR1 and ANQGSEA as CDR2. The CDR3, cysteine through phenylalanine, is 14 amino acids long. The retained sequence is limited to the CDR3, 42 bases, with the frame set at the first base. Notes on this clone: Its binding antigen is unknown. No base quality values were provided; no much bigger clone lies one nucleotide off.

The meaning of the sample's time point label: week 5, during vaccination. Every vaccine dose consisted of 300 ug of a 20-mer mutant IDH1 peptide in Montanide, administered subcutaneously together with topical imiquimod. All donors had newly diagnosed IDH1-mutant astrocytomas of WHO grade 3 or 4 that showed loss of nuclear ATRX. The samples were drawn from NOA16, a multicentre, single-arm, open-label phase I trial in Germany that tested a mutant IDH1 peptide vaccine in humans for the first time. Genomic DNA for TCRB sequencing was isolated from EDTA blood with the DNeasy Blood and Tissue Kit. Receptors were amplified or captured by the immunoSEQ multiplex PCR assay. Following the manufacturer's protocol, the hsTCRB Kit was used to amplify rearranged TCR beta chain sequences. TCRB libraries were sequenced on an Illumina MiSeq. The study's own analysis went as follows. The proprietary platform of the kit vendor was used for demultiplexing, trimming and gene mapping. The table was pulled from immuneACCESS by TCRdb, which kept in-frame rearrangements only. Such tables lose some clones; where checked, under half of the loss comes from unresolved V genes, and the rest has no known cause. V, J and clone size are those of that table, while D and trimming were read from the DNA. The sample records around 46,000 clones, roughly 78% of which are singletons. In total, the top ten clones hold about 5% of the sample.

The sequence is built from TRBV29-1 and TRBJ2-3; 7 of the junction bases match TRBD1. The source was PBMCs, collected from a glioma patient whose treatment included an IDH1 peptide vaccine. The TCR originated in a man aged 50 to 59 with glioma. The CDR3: CSVAPGQSTDTQYF. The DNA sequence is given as TGCAGCGTGGCACCGGGACAGAGCACAGATACGCAGTATTTT.